This entry concerns a single T cell receptor beta chain. No cognate antigen has been identified for it. Base qualities are not recorded, but no much larger clone differs from it by a single base. The time point label for this specimen denotes: approximately 25 months on ibrutinib. For TCR beta library preparation, roughly 2 micrograms of genomic DNA were isolated from cryopreserved PBMCs. High-throughput TCR beta sequencing was performed on longitudinal blood samples from CLL patients receiving ibrutinib monotherapy. The patients took part in an open-label, single-center phase 2 trial of ibrutinib monotherapy. This sample stems from a study of cytotoxic CD8 clonotypes in ibrutinib-treated CLL (dated by TCRdb to about 2021). Notes on the research overall: In this cohort, some 14 patients were treatment-naive and roughly ten were relapsed/refractory, while some 18 had unmutated IGHV. Responses were partial in about 25 patients and complete in 2; after median around 72 months follow-up, around 15 stayed in remission and some twelve progressed. Response samples were obtained after a median of 12 months of treatment, with a range of roughly 6 to 36 months. On average, each sample yielded 255,043 productive templates and about 100,000 productive rearrangements. Longitudinal samples were available for about 30% of the 86 trial participants. Cryopreserved peripheral blood mononuclear cells were collected at three points: before therapy, at response, and at either sustained remission or disease progression. Every sample from remission and from progressive disease was obtained while the patients were still on ibrutinib. Broad study findings and their caveats: An increase in clonality was observed at ibrutinib response, with clonality remaining stable during sustained remission and falling back toward baseline at progression. Sustained-remission and progressing patients did not have matched sampling times, and lymph node repertoires were not examined. Public clonotypes were rare and either shrank or stayed stable during treatment, and the rise in clonality at ibrutinib response reflected expansion of private clonotypes. At baseline, clonality was higher than in age-matched healthy donors and showed a strong correlation with circulating CD8+ T-cell counts.

In the germline V gene (reference sequence), CDR1 corresponds to MNHEY and CDR2 to SMNVEV. CDR3 length: 13 amino acids, cysteine to phenylalanine. Just CDR3 DNA is preserved here, 39 bases in frame from base 1. V is reduced by 5 bases and J by 2 bases, leaving a spacing of 10 bases between them. A MiSeq instrument was used for deep resolution sequencing, which targeted depths ranging from 1 in 1 million up to 1 in 200,000 T cells, with coverage averaging 10x for each clonotype. TCR beta libraries were generated with the immunoSEQ hsTCRB Kit. The authors' pipeline ran thus. ImmunoSEQ Data Assistant and ImmunoSEQ Analyzer were used for data analysis, and V, D and J genes were assigned according to IMGT definitions. Clonality, which ranges from 0 to 1, was calculated by subtracting the normalized Shannon entropy of productive rearrangement frequencies from one. Public clonotype analysis was restricted to overrepresented clonotypes comprising at least 0.05% of each patient's repertoire. Around 12 age-matched healthy donor repertoires from immuneACCESS were used as controls for clonality. TCRdb retrieved this table from immuneACCESS and kept in-frame rearrangements only. Not all clones are present; in checked studies, unresolved V genes account for under half, and no reason is known for the remainder. The V and J calls and the clone size are those of that table, but D and trimming were determined from the DNA. The sample table records roughly 200,000 clones; approximately 68% of these occur just once. The top ten hold 13% of the sample.

The sample was PBMCs, taken after 24 months of ibrutinib treatment. The V and J genes are TRBV27 and TRBJ2-7; TRBD1 could be the D gene, as 6 bases match. This TCR was sampled from a human donor with chronic lymphocytic leukemia. DNA sequence: TGTGCCAGCAGTAAGACAGGTACCTACGAGCAGTACTTC. The resulting protein is CASSKTGTYEQYF.